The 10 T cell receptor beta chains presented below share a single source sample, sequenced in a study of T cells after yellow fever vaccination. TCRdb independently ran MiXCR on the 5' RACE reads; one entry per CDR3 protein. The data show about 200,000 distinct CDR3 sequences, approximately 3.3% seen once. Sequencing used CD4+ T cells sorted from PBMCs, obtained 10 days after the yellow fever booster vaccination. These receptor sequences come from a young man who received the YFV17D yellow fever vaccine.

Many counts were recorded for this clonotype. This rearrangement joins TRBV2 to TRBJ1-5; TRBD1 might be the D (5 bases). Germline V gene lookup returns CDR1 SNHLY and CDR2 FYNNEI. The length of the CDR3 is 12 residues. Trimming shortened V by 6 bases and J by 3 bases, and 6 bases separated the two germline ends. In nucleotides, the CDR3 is TGTGCCAGCAGGGACAACAATCAGCCCCAGCATTTT. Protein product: CASRDNNQPQHF. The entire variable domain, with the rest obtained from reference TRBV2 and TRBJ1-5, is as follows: EPEVTQTPSHQVTQMGQEVILRCVPISNHLYFYWYRQILGQKVEFLVSFYNNEISEKSEIFDDQFSVERPDGSNFTLKIRSTKLEDSAMYFCASRDNNQPQHFGDGTRLSIL.

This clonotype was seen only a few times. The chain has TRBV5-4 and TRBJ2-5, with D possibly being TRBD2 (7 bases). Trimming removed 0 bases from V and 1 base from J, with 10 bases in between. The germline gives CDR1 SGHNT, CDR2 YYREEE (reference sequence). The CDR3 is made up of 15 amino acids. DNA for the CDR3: TGTGCCAGCAGCTTGGATGCGGGGGCCCAAGAGACCCAGTACTTC. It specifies CASSLDAGAQETQYF. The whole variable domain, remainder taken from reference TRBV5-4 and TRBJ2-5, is ETGVTQSPTHLIKTRGQQVTLRCSSQSGHNTVSWYQQALGQGPQFIFQYYREEENGRGNFPPRFSGLQFPNYSSELNVNALELDDSALYLCASSLDAGAQETQYFGPGTRLLVL.

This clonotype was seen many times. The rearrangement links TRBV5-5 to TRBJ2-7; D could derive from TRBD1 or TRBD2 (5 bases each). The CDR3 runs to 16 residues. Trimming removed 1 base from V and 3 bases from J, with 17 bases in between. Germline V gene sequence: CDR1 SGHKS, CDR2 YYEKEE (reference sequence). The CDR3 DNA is TGTGCCAGCAGCTTGATTCCGGGACCCATGGGCTACGAGCAGTACTTC. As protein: CASSLIPGPMGYEQYF.

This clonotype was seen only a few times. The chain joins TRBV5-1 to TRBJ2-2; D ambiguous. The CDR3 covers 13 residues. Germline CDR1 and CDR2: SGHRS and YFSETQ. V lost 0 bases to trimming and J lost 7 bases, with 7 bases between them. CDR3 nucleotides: TGCGCCAGCAGCTTGGAGCTAAACGGGGAGCTGTTTTTT. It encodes CASSLELNGELFF.

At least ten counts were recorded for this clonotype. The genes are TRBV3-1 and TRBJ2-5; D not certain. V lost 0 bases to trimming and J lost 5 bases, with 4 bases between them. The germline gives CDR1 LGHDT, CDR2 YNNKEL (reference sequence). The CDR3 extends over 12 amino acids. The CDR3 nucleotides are TGTGCCAGCAGCCAAGAGGGGGAGACCCAGTACTTC. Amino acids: CASSQEGETQYF.

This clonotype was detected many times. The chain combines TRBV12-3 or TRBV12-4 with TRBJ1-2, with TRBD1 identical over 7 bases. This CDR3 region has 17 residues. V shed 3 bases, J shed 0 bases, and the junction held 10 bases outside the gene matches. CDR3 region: CASSLGGQRPANYGYTF. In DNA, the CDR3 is TGTGCCAGCAGTTTGGGGGGACAGCGGCCCGCTAACTATGGCTACACCTTC.

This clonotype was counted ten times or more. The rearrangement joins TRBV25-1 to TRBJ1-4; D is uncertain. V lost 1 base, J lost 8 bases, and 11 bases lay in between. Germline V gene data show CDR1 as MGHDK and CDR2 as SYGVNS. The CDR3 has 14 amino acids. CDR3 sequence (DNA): TGTGCCAGCAGTGAATCAAAGGGAGGGGAAAAACTGTTTTTT. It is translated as CASSESKGGEKLFF.

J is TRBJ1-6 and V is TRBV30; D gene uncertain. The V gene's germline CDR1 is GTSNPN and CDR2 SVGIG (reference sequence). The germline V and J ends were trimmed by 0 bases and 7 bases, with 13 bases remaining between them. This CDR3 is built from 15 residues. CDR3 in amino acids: CAWSVRGVGNSPLHF. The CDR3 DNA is TGTGCCTGGAGTGTACGTGGAGTTGGGAATTCACCCCTCCACTTT. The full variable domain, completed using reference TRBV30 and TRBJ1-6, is SQTIHQWPATLVQPVGSPLSLECTVEGTSNPNLYWYRQAAGRGLQLLFYSVGIGQISSEVPQNLSASRPQDRQFILSSKKLLLSDSGFYLCAWSVRGVGNSPLHFGNGTRLTVT.

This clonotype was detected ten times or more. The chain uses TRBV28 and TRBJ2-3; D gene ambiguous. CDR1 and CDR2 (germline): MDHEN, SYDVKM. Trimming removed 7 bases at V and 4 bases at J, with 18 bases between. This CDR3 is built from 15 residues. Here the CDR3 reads CASTPFPPWPDTQYF. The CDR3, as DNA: TGTGCCAGCACCCCCTTCCCCCCGTGGCCAGATACGCAGTATTTT.

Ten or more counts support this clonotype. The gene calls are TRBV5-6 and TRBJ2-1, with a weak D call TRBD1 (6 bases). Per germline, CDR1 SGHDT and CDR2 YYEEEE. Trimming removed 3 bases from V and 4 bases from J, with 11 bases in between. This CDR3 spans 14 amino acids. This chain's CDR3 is CASSYPDRYNEQFF. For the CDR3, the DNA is TGTGCCAGCAGCTACCCGGACAGATACAATGAGCAGTTCTTC.